This note documents a single TCR beta chain sequence. A TCRbeta library incorporating unique molecular identifiers was prepared. One entry per CDR3 protein results from TCRdb running MiXCR on the PCR reads. The repertoire holds some 200,000 distinct CDR3 sequences, with approximately 8.4% as singletons. Germline CDR1 WSHSY, CDR2 SAAADI. Trimming shortened V by 4 bases and J by 3 bases, and 10 bases separated the two germline ends. This CDR3 contains 13 residues. The data derive from a study of T-cell reconstitution after alpha-beta-depleted transplantation in children. The chain recombines TRBV10-2 with TRBJ2-7; D is unresolved. The receptor was derived from a male patient aged 2-15 years who had a stem cell transplant for acute myeloid leukemia, so the T cells may come from the graft donor. The input for sequencing was PBMCs, mostly from graft donor cells, taken 360 days after TCRalphabeta/CD19-depleted stem cell transplant. The CDR3, as DNA: TGCGCCAGCAGTGTAGGCTTTAACTACGAGCAGTACTTC. It translates to CASSVGFNYEQYF.